These T cell receptor beta chains were read from a single sample in a study of blood T cell repertoires in COVID-19. The data were produced by immunoSEQ multiplex PCR, yet TCRdb's version contains in-frame clones alone and is incomplete. The sample lists about 140,000 clones; approximately 80% were seen once. The sequenced sample was peripheral blood. The receptors come from a human donor in a cohort sampled during active COVID-19. Both conserved end residues are part of each CDR3. Each record gives: V gene, CDR3 protein.

V gene: TRBV5-1; CDR3 protein: CASSLDGLGTDTQYF
V gene: TRBV7-9; CDR3 protein: CASSAGLAGGGDEQYF
V gene: TRBV4-1; CDR3 protein: CASSSEGFNQPQHF
V gene: TRBV14; CDR3 protein: CASSQEGREYYEQYF
V gene: TRBV2; CDR3 protein: CASGTGSNTGELFF
V gene: TRBV19; CDR3 protein: CASSIAKDRGTQYF
V gene: TRBV2; CDR3 protein: CASSVRREPYNSPLHF
V gene: TRBV27; CDR3 protein: CAASGNYNEQFF
V gene: TRBV7-2; CDR3 protein: CASSLVGRTGNIGTQYF
V gene: TRBV11-2; CDR3 protein: CASSTRLAGGGGNEQFF
V gene: TRBV5-4; CDR3 protein: CASTQQGPNEKLFF
V gene: TRBV7-9; CDR3 protein: CASSLAEGLRSYEQYF
V gene: TRBV5-5; CDR3 protein: CASSLEGRGEKLFF
V gene: TRBV18; CDR3 protein: CASSATSVETQYF
V gene: TRBV28; CDR3 protein: CASSNRDRVNYGYTF
V gene: TRBV27; CDR3 protein: CASSPGQRRGYGYTF
V gene: TRBV5-1; CDR3 protein: CASSLVGAASGANVLTF
V gene: TRBV4-3; CDR3 protein: CASSQKGKLTGSYNEQFF
V gene: TRBV28; CDR3 protein: CASSFLGFGTGGGQETQYF
V gene: TRBV18; CDR3 protein: CASSPGQADYEQYF
V gene: TRBV5-4; CDR3 protein: CASSSRGAGEKLFF
V gene: TRBV9; CDR3 protein: CASSVDGGQGGQPQHF
V gene: TRBV6-5; CDR3 protein: CASSTGTLQETQYF
V gene: TRBV5-1; CDR3 protein: CASSPGGGRINYGYTF
V gene: TRBV28; CDR3 protein: CASIWGAGGRAGKLFF
V gene: TRBV15; CDR3 protein: CATSRPDREGDYGYTF
V gene: TRBV7-8; CDR3 protein: CASSYTGTSGEQFF
V gene: TRBV5-1; CDR3 protein: CASSLVAGKLEGQFF
V gene: TRBV18; CDR3 protein: CASSPALGQGARVGTEAFF
V gene: TRBV4-3; CDR3 protein: CASSQDRGSRRTYNEQFF
V gene: TRBV28; CDR3 protein: CASSLEERKLFF
V gene: TRBV11-3; CDR3 protein: CASSLAAGGPYEQYF
V gene: TRBV6-5; CDR3 protein: CASSYFSGLDSPLHF
V gene: TRBV5-1; CDR3 protein: CATIFGEGYYEQYF
V gene: TRBV3-1/TRBV3-2; CDR3 protein: CASSDRAGNTIYF
V gene: TRBV6-5; CDR3 protein: CASSYGGQGSYEQYF
V gene: TRBV27; CDR3 protein: CASSRKTSSGEQYF
V gene: TRBV6-2/TRBV6-3; CDR3 protein: CASSYGTVEFF
V gene: TRBV5-4; CDR3 protein: CASSRGLAGVAGELFF
V gene: TRBV6-5; CDR3 protein: CASSPVGLVYEQFF
V gene: TRBV18; CDR3 protein: CASSPSGQGVSPLHF